A selection of T cell receptor beta chains follows, all from one sample in a study of tumor and adjacent non-tumor tissue in lung cancer. MiXCR, applied by TCRdb to the multiplex PCR reads, yields one record per CDR3 protein. Among about 140,000 distinct CDR3 sequences listed, around 61% were seen once. Sequencing was done on a sample of lung tumor tissue. These receptors all come from a man aged 55-75 years with small cell lung cancer. The CDR3 runs from the conserved cysteine through the conserved F or W. D genes are given only for firm matches. For some rows the clone size is stated as once, few or many, or as a class when expanded; others skip it.

>TRBD2|TRBJ2-1|TRBV20-1|many
CSATGLAGGLSSYNEQFF
TGCAGTGCAACTGGACTAGCGGGAGGCCTGAGCTCCTACAATGAGCAGTTCTTC
>.|TRBJ1-1|TRBV12-3/TRBV12-4|.
CASIKGRLNTEAFF
TGTGCCAGCATCAAGGGCAGGCTTAACACTGAAGCTTTCTTT
>.|TRBJ2-1|TRBV11-1|.
CVSSLELAAYNVQFF
TGTGTCAGCAGCTTAGAACTAGCCGCCTACAATGTGCAGTTCTTC
>TRBD1|TRBJ2-3|TRBV11-2|many
CASSLTGGTDTQYF
TGTGCCAGCAGCTTGACAGGGGGCACAGATACGCAGTATTTT
>.|TRBJ2-3|TRBV7-2|.
CASSAETPRNTDTHYF
TGTGCCAGCAGCGCTGAGACCCCTCGGAACACAGATACGCACTATTTT
>.|TRBJ2-1|TRBV30|few
CAWSWLNEQFF
TGTGCCTGGAGTTGGCTAAATGAGCAGTTCTTC
>.|TRBJ2-1|TRBV11-2|many
CASSLVTAQSSYNEQFF
TGTGCCAGCAGCTTAGTGACAGCCCAGAGCTCCTACAATGAGCAGTTCTTC
>.|TRBJ1-1|TRBV12-3/TRBV12-4|once
CASLPRGNTEAFF
TGTGCCAGCCTCCCGCGGGGGAACACTGAAGCTTTCTTT
>TRBD1|TRBJ2-3|TRBV7-3|.
CVSSLRQGMSDTQYF
TGTGTCAGCAGCTTACGACAGGGGATGTCAGATACGCAGTATTTT
>.|TRBJ2-1|TRBV11-2|.
CVSSLSWENERFF
TGTGTCAGCAGCTTAAGTTGGGAGAATGAGCGGTTCTTC
>TRBD1|TRBJ2-1|TRBV11-2|many
CASSPLSSGQGRGEQFF
TGTGCCAGCAGCCCCCTTTCTTCGGGACAGGGGCGGGGTGAGCAGTTCTTC
>.|TRBJ1-3|TRBV20-1|.
CSARKRNSGNIIYF
TGCAGTGCTCGAAAGAGAAACTCTGGAAACATCATATATTTT
>TRBD2|TRBJ2-3|TRBV12-3/TRBV12-4|.
CASSELGLAGYTDTQYF
TGTGCCAGTAGCGAGCTCGGACTAGCGGGCTACACAGATACGCAGTATTTT
>.|TRBJ1-1|TRBV4-1|.
CASRREAGRSTEAFF
TGCGCCAGCAGACGGGAAGCAGGGAGGAGCACTGAAGCTTTCTTT
>TRBD2|TRBJ2-7|TRBV30|.
CAWSRGLAGLEQYF
TGTGCCTGGTCTCGGGGACTAGCGGGACTCGAGCAGTACTTC
>TRBD2|TRBJ2-1|TRBV11-2|.
CARSFPAGGPAEQFF
TGTGCCAGGAGCTTCCCAGCGGGAGGGCCGGCTGAGCAGTTCTTC
>TRBD1|TRBJ2-5|TRBV28|.
CASSLTGGAETQYF
TGTGCCAGCAGTCTAACAGGGGGCGCTGAGACCCAGTACTTC
>.|TRBJ1-5|TRBV7-8|.
CVSNIRGSQPQHF
TGTGTCAGCAACATCCGGGGGAGTCAGCCCCAGCATTTT
>.|TRBJ2-1|TRBV5-4|.
CANSLGPVMAEQFF
TGTGCCAACAGCTTGGGCCCGGTAATGGCTGAGCAGTTCTTC
>TRBD1|TRBJ2-2|TRBV5-6|few
CASEDRGLGELFF
TGTGCCAGCGAGGACAGGGGGCTTGGGGAGCTGTTTTTT
>.|TRBJ2-3|TRBV29-1|.
CSVQTDLSTDTQYF
TGCAGCGTTCAGACTGATTTGAGCACAGATACGCAGTATTTT
>.|TRBJ2-3|TRBV11-1|.
CTSSLRADTQYF
TGTACCAGCAGCTTAAGAGCAGATACGCAGTATTTT
>TRBD2|TRBJ2-1|TRBV29-1|.
CSSEGLAGEREQFF
TGCAGCTCAGAGGGACTAGCGGGAGAGCGCGAGCAGTTCTTC
>.|TRBJ2-5|TRBV11-1|.
CASSSNGWETQYF
TGCGCCAGTAGCTCCAACGGCTGGGAGACCCAGTACTTC
>.|TRBJ2-1|TRBV11-3|.
CLSSTKNEEEQFF
TGTCTCAGCAGCACAAAGAATGAGGAAGAACAGTTCTTC
>TRBD2|TRBJ2-1|TRBV11-2|.
CASSWTCGRVNEQFF
TGTGCCAGCAGTTGGACTTGCGGGAGAGTCAATGAGCAGTTCTTC